This T cell receptor beta chain comes out of a study of T cells in Graves' hyperthyroidism and ophthalmopathy (dated by TCRdb to the late 2010s). The study in broad terms: Peripheral blood samples were taken at initial diagnosis, before any treatment was given. The 100 or so discovery patients were divided at random into training and test sets in a 7:3 ratio. In addition, the study compared T-cell repertoires in thyroid tissue and in blood from roughly 6 Graves' hyperthyroidism patients. A discovery cohort of approximately 100 patients, 43 with Graves' ophthalmopathy and 55 to 65 with stable Graves' hyperthyroidism, was used to find distinguishing TCR V-J signatures. Following sampling, methimazole starting at 30 mg daily was given to hyperthyroidism patients, and high-dose intravenous methylprednisolone was given to ophthalmopathy patients. According to the paper, TCR Vbeta CDR3 sequencing was carried out on some 130 peripheral blood samples, which came from about 45 ophthalmopathy, around 74 hyperthyroidism and roughly 17 progressor patients. An independent validation cohort of about 20 hyperthyroidism patients and roughly 16 patients who later progressed to ophthalmopathy tested prospective prediction of ophthalmopathy.

Amplification of TCR beta CDR3 regions was carried out from RNA transcripts. A first-round RT-PCR of the TCR CDR3 used the HTBI primer set with the Qiagen OneStep RT-PCR kit. Libraries were constructed in a second round of multiplex PCR, after which size selection and purification were carried out. The libraries were sequenced on an Illumina HiSeq2000 using paired-end 100 bp reads. As for the original processing: Raw data were processed with SOAPnuke, discarding reads with adapters, uncalled bases, mean Phred below 15, or no exact constant-primer or identifier match. COPE v1.2.5 was used to merge the high-quality paired reads, and each unique nucleotide sequence was defined as a clonotype. Clonotypes were aligned to IMGT TRBV, TRBD and TRBJ reference segments using MiTCR v1.1. Analysis was restricted to V-J combinations with a frequency above 0.0001, which covered over 98% of repertoires. The TCS score was defined as the ratio of F50 (clonal expansion) to E x V (chaos), calculated using BLOSUM62-based TCRdist between CDR3 peptides within each V-J. Welch's t-statistics and random forest reduced roughly 530 V-J features to roughly 13, which were used in a naive Bayes classifier (R e1071). The public reads were quality trimmed at Q25 with fastp and then assembled into clones with MiXCR by TCRdb, keeping productive beta chains. A single entry per CDR3 protein holds the most common genes and DNA from its merged rows. It is TCRdb's table, rather than the study itself, that gives the V and J calls and clone size. The sample has a few hundred thousand distinct CDR3 sequences on record, 15% to 18% of them singletons. Under 8% of the sample rests with the top ten.

The table lists this clonotype with a count of one. The antigen it recognizes is unknown. Relative to the germline gene, one junction end is altered; a read error may explain this. Graves' hyperthyroidism was defined as stable when no progression to ophthalmopathy occurred over 18 months of follow-up. Hyperthyroidism patients were newly diagnosed, had a disease duration of under 2 months, and were aged 18 to 65 years. Any patient with an uncontrolled infection, another autoimmune disease, pregnancy or lactation was excluded. Diagnoses were based on clinical symptoms, serum thyroxine and TRAb, thyroid ultrasound and orbital computed tomography. Ficoll-Paque density gradient centrifugation was used to isolate PBMCs from about 9.4 ml of fresh peripheral blood. Total RNA was extracted with Trizol reagent, and quality was checked on an Agilent 2100 Bioanalyzer. The research as a whole found: Most expanded thyroid clonotypes (frequency above 0.001) were also found in blood, which suggests that blood repertoires may mirror thyroid immune responses. In validation, progression to ophthalmopathy was predicted by the model with nearly 71% sensitivity and around 76% specificity, a median of approximately 6.5 months before onset. In cross-validation, a model built on a 13 V-J signature told ophthalmopathy apart from stable hyperthyroidism with approximately 90% sensitivity and roughly 81% specificity, and in testing the same model reached 80%/75%. No statistical method was used to fix the sample size in advance, and group allocation was not hidden from the investigators.

Looking up the germline V gene yields CDR1 SGHRS and CDR2 YFSETQ. Including the terminal cysteine and phenylalanine, the CDR3 comprises 15 residues. Just the 45-base CDR3 DNA is kept, in frame starting at base 1. The sequenced sample consisted of blood. The receptor was derived from a woman between 25 and 40 years old with Graves' hyperthyroidism. Recombination linked TRBV5-1 to TRBJ2-7; 9 central nucleotides agree with TRBD2. The base sequence is TGTGCCAGCAGCTTGGAGGCTAGCGGGGACTACGAGCAGTACTTC. It encodes CASSLEASGDYEQYF.